What follows are 11 T cell receptor beta chains derived from one specimen sequenced in a study of identical twins. MiXCR was run by TCRdb on the 5' RACE reads, yielding one entry per CDR3 protein. In the table there are 1.5 million to 2 million distinct CDR3 sequences, about 31% of which are singletons. The sequenced sample was cord blood. The receptors were sampled from a newborn girl in good health.

The chain carries TRBV12-3 or TRBV12-4 and TRBJ2-4; 7 nucleotides agree with TRBD1. The CDR3 extends over 13 amino acids. The trim removed 6 bases at V and 15 bases at J, leaving 14 bases unmatched. The DNA for the CDR3 is TGTGCCAGCAGAGGGACAGAGACCTACGAGCGGTACTTC. The encoded protein is CASRGTETYERYF.

In its sample, this clonotype was seen a few times. The J gene is TRBJ1-6, the V gene TRBV6-1; D gene ambiguous. V lost 9 bases, J lost 9 bases, and 12 bases lay in between. CDR3 length: 12 residues. The germline gives CDR1 MNHNS, CDR2 SASEGT. CDR3 residues: CASKDEGSPLHF. In nucleotides, the CDR3 is TGTGCCAGTAAAGATGAGGGTTCACCCCTCCACTTT.

This chain links TRBV6-1 with TRBJ2-3, with D perhaps assigned TRBD1 or TRBD2 (5 bases each). This CDR3 spans 16 amino acids. Germline CDR1 is MNHNS and CDR2 is SASEGT. Trimming left V 0 bases short and J 6 bases short, with 16 bases between. The CDR3 region is CASSEALAGWGDTQYF. The CDR3, as DNA: TGTGCCAGCAGTGAAGCGCTAGCAGGCTGGGGGGATACGCAGTATTTT.

This clonotype was seen ten or more times. The chain has TRBV10-2 and TRBJ2-4, with D perhaps matching TRBD1 (7 bases). Deletions cut 7 bases from V and 4 bases from J, with 17 bases between. Germline lookup yields CDR1 WSHSY and CDR2 SAAADI. The CDR3 sequence is 15 residues long. The DNA for the CDR3 is TGCGCCAGCAAGCGCATTGCGGGACAGAAAAACATTCAGTACTTC. Translated: CASKRIAGQKNIQYF.

The chain combines TRBV7-2 with TRBJ2-2; D gene unclear. There are 15 residues in the CDR3. Germline V CDR1 and CDR2: SGHTA, FQGNSA. V lost 1 base and J lost 2, with 8 bases in between. This CDR3 is CASSLGATNTGELFF. CDR3 bases: TGTGCCAGCAGCTTAGGGGCTACTAACACCGGGGAGCTGTTTTTT.

With respect to this clonotype: A much bigger clone sits one base away, suggesting this may be a read error. J is TRBJ2-3 and V is TRBV12-3 or TRBV12-4; D remains unclear. This CDR3 contains 15 residues. The CDR3 coding sequence is TGTGCCAGCAGTTTAGAGGCCCTGGGCACAGATGCGCAGTATTTT. It specifies CASSLEALGTDAQYF.

The gene calls are TRBV5-1 and TRBJ1-2; TRBD1 agrees at 10 bases. CDR1 and CDR2 (germline): SGHRS, YFSETQ. The CDR3 contains 16 residues. Unmatched junction bases numbered 10, after V lost 2 bases and J lost 6 bases. CDR3 sequence: CASSFKGQGRNHGYTF. The DNA for the CDR3 is TGCGCCAGCAGCTTTAAGGGACAGGGGAGGAACCATGGCTACACCTTC.

This clonotype has more than one count but fewer than ten. The J gene is TRBJ2-7, the V gene TRBV5-1; 10 nucleotides match TRBD1. The V and J ends lost 0 bases and 5 bases, in that order; junction bases with no gene match: 2. Germline-derived CDR1 and CDR2 are SGHRS and YFSETQ. There are 14 residues in the CDR3. The CDR3 nucleotides are TGCGCCAGCAGCTTGGGCGGGACAGGGGACGAGCAGTACTTC. Amino acids: CASSLGGTGDEQYF.

A few counts support this clonotype. The gene calls are TRBV13 and TRBJ2-1; D possibly uses TRBD1 or TRBD2 (5 bases each). This CDR3 contains 14 residues. Between the trimmed V and J ends, which lost 5 bases and 5 bases, there was a span of 13 bases. CDR1 PRHDT and CDR2 FYEKMQ come from the germline V gene (reference sequence). The CDR3 DNA is TGTGCCAGCAGCCAATGGGACGGGGACAATGAGCAGTTCTTC. This sequence encodes CASSQWDGDNEQFF. Drawing the rest from reference TRBV13 and TRBJ2-1, the complete variable domain is AAGVIQSPRHLIKEKRETATLKCYPIPRHDTVYWYQQGPGQDPQFLISFYEKMQSDKGSIPDRFSAQQFSDYHSELNMSSLELGDSALYFCASSQWDGDNEQFFGPGTRLTVL.

Many counts were recorded for this clonotype. This chain uses TRBV3-1 with TRBJ2-7; 7 nucleotides match TRBD2. The CDR3 loop spans 12 amino acids. Germline V CDR1 and CDR2: LGHDT, YNNKEL (reference sequence). The V segment lost 4 bases and the J segment 3 bases; nucleotides outside the gene matches: 0. The DNA of the CDR3 is TGTGCCAGCAGCCGGACTAGCTACGAGCAGTACTTC. Its protein is CASSRTSYEQYF.

The rearrangement links TRBV10-3 to TRBJ2-5; 8 bases are shared with TRBD1. CDR1 is ENHRY and CDR2 is SYGVKD in the germline V gene. V lost 3 bases, J lost 4 bases, and 7 bases stayed unmatched. The CDR3 has 15 amino acids. Written as DNA, the CDR3 is TGTGCCATCAGTGACCCATCCAGGGGGCTAGAGACCCAGTACTTC. The encoded protein is CAISDPSRGLETQYF.